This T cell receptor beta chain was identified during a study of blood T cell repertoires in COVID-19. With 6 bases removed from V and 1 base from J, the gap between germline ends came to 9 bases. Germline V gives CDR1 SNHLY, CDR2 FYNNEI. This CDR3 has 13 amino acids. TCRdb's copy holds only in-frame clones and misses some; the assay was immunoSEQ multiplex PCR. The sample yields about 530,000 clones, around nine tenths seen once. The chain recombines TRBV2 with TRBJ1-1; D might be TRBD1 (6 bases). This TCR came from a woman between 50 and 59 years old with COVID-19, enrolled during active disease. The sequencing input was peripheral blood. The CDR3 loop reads CASRQQGNTEAFF. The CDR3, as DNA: TGTGCCAGCAGACAACAGGGGAACACTGAAGCTTTCTTT.